This T cell receptor (beta chain) emerged from a study of T-cell memory formation after mild COVID-19. The table lists this clonotype with a few counts. V shed 4 bases and J 4 bases; nucleotides not matched to a gene: 3. From germline, CDR1 is SGHRS and CDR2 YFSETQ. CDR3 length: 13 amino acids. Each CDR3 protein is one row after TCRdb ran MiXCR on the 5' RACE reads. Of more than 250,000 distinct CDR3 sequences listed, around 15% are singletons. This receptor was taken from a man aged 18-30 years who had mild COVID-19 (a few samples of this study predate the infection). Cell type and time point are not known. The sequenced sample consisted of PBMCs or a T cell subset sorted from them (not recorded which). This chain links TRBV5-1 with TRBJ2-7, with 9 bases lining up with TRBD2. The CDR3 here is CASSTSGGYEQYF. CDR3 DNA sequence: TGCGCCAGCAGCACCAGCGGGGGGTACGAGCAGTACTTC.